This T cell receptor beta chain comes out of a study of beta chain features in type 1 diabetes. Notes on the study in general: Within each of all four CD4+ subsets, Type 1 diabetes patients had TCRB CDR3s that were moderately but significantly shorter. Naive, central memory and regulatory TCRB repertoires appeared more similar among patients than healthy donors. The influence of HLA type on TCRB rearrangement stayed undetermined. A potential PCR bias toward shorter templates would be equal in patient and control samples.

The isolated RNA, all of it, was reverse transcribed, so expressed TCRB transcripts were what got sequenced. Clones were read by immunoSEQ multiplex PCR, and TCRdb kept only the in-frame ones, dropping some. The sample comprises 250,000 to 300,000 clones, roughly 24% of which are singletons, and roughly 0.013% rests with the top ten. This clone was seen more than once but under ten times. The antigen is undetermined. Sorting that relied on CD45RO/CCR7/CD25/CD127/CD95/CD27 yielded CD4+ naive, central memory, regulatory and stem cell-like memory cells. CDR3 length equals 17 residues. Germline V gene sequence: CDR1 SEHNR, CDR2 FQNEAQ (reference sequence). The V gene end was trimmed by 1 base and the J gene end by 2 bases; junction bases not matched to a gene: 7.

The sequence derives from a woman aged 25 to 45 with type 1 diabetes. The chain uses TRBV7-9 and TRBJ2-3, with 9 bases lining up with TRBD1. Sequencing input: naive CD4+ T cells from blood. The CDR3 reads CASSLVYGQGFTDTQYF. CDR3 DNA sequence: TGTGCCAGCAGCTTAGTTTACGGACAGGGGTTCACAGATACGCAGTATTTT.